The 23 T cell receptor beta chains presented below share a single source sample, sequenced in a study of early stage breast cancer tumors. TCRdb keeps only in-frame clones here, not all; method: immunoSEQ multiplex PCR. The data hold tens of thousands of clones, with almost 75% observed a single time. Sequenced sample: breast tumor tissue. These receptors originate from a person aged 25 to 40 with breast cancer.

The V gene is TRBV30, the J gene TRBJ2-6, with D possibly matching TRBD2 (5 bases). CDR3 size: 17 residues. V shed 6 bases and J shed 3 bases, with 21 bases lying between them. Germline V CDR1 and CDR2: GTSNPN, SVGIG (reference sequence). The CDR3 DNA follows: TGTGCCTGCCCGTCGGGGTTTTATTATCGTGGGGCCAACGTCCTGACTTTC. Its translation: CACPSGFYYRGANVLTF.

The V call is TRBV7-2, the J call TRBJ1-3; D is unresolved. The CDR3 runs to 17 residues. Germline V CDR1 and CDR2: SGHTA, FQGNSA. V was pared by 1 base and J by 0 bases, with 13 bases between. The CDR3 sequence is CASSLDPPSISGNTIYF. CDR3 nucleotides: TGTGCCAGCAGCTTAGATCCTCCCAGCATCTCTGGAAACACCATATATTTT. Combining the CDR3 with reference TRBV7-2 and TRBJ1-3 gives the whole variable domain GAGVSQSPSNKVTEKGKDVELRCDPISGHTALYWYRQSLGQGLEFLIYFQGNSAPDKSGLPSDRFSAERTGGSVSTLTIQRTQQEDSAVYLCASSLDPPSISGNTIYFGEGSWLTVV.

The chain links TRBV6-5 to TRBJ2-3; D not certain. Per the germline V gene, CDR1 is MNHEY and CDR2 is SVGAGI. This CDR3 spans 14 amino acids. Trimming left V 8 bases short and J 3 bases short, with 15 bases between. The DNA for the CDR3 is TGTGCCAGCGGGAAGACCTACGGGACAGATACGCAGTATTTT. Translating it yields CASGKTYGTDTQYF.

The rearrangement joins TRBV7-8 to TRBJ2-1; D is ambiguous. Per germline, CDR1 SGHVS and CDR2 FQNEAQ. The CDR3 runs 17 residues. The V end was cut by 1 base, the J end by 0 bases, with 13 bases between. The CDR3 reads CASSLVVISSSYNEQFF. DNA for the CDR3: TGTGCCAGCAGCTTAGTAGTTATCTCAAGCTCCTACAATGAGCAGTTCTTC.

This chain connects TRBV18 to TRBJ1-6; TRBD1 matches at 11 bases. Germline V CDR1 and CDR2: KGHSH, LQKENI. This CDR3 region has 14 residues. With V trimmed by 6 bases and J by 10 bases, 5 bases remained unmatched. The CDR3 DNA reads TGTGCCAGCTCCATACGGGACAGGGGGTCACCCCTCCACTTT. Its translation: CASSIRDRGSPLHF.

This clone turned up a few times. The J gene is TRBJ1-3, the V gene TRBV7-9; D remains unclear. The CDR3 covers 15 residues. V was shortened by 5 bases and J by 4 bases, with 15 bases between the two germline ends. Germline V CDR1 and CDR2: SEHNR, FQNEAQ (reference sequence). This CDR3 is CASSPPEGKGNTIYF. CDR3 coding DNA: TGTGCCAGCAGCCCCCCGGAGGGTAAAGGAAACACCATATATTTT.

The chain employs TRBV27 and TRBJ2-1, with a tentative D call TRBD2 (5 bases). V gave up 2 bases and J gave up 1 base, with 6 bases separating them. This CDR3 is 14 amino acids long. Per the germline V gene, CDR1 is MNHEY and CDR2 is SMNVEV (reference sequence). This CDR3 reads CASSLSGSYNEQFF. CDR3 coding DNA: TGTGCCAGCAGTTTAAGCGGTTCCTACAATGAGCAGTTCTTC.

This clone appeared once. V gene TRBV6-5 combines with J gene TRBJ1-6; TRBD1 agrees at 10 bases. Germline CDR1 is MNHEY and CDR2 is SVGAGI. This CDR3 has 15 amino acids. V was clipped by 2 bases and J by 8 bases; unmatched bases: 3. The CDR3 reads CASSYGDRGHSPLHF. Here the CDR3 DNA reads TGTGCCAGCAGTTACGGGGACAGGGGACATTCACCCCTCCACTTT.

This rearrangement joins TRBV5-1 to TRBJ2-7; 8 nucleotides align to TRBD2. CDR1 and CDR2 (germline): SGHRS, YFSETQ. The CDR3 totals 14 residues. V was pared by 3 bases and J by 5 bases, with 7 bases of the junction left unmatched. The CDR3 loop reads CASSSLAGPNEQYF. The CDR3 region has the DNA TGCGCCAGCAGCTCCCTAGCGGGCCCCAACGAGCAGTACTTC.

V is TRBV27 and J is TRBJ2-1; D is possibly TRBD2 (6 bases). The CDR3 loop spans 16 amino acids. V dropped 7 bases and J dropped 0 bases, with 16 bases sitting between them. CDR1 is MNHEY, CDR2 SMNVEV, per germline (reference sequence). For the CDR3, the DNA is TGTGCCAGCACCCCAGCGGGCGGTAGCTCCTACAATGAGCAGTTCTTC. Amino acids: CASTPAGGSSYNEQFF.

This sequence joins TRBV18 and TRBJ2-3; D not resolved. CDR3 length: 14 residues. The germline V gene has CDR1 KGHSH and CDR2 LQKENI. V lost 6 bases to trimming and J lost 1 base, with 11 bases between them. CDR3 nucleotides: TGTGCCAGCTCGCCGATTGGGCGCACAGATACGCAGTATTTT. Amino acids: CASSPIGRTDTQYF.

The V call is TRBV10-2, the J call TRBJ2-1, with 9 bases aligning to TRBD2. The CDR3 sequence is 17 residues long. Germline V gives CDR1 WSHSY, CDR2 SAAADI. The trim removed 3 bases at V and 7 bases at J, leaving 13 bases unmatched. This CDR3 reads CASSELAGTGGGNEQFF. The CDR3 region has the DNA TGCGCCAGCAGTGAACTAGCGGGTACGGGGGGAGGGAATGAGCAGTTCTTC.

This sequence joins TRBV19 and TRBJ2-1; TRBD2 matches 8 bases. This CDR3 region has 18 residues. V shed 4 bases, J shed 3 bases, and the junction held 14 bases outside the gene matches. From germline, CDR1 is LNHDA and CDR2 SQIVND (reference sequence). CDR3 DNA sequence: TGTGCCAGTAGTAGACCAGGGACTAGGAGCGGGAACTACAATGAGCAGTTCTTC. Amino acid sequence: CASSRPGTRSGNYNEQFF.

The CDR3 reads CSAVPGQGGNEKLFF. CDR3 DNA sequence: TGCAGCGCCGTCCCGGGACAGGGGGGTAATGAAAAACTGTTTTTT. The V and J genes are TRBV29-1 and TRBJ1-4; 11 bases are shared with TRBD1. Trimming cost V 7 bases and J 4 bases; bases outside gene matches: 8. The CDR3 is made up of 15 amino acids. Germline CDR1 is SQVTM and CDR2 is ANQGSEA.

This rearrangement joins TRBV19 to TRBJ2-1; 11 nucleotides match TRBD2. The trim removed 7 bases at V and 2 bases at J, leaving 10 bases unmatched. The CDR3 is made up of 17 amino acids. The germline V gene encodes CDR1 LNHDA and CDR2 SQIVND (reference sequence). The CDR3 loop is CASNPPGTSGTYNEQFF. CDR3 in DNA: TGTGCCAGTAACCCGCCCGGGACTAGCGGAACCTACAATGAGCAGTTCTTC.

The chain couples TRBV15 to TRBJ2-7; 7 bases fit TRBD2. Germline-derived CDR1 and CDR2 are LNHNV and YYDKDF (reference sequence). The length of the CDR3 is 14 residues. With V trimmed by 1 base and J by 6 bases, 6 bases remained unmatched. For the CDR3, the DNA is TGTGCCACCAGCAGAGGCGGGGGAGTGGGCGAGCAGTACTTC. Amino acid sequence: CATSRGGGVGEQYF.

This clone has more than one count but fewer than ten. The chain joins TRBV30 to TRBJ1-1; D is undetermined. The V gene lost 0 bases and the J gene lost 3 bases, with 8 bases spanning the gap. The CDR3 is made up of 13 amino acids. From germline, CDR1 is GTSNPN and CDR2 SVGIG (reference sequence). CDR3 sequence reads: CAWSVGGDTEAFF. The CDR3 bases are TGTGCCTGGAGTGTCGGCGGGGACACTGAAGCTTTCTTT.

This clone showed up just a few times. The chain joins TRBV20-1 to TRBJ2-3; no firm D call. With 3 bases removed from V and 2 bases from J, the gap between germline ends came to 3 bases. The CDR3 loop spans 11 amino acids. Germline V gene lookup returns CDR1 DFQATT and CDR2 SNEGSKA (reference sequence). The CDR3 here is CSASNTDTQYF. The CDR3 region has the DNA TGCAGTGCTAGTAACACAGATACGCAGTATTTT.

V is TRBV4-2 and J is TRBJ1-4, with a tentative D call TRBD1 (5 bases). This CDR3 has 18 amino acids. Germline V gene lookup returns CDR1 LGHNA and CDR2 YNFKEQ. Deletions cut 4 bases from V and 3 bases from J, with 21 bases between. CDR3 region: CASSRTGRGFRANEKLFF. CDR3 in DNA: TGTGCCAGCAGCCGGACGGGGCGCGGGTTTAGGGCTAATGAAAAACTGTTTTTT.

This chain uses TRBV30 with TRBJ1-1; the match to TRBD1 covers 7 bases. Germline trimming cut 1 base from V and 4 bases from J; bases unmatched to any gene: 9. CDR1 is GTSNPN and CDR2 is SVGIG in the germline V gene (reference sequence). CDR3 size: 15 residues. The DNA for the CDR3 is TGTGCCTGGAGTGCAGGGCAGGGGGAGGTCACTGAAGCTTTCTTT. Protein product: CAWSAGQGEVTEAFF.

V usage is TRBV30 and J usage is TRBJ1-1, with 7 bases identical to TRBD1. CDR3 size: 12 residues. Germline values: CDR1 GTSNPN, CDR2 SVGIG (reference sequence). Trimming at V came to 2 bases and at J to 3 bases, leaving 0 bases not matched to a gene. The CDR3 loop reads CAWSRGHTEAFF. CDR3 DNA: TGTGCCTGGAGTAGGGGGCACACTGAAGCTTTCTTT.

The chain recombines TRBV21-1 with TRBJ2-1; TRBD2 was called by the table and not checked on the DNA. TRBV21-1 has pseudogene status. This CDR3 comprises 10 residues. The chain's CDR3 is CASSGEPQFF. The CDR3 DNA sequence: TGTGCCAGCAGCGGGGAGCCCCAGTTCTTC.

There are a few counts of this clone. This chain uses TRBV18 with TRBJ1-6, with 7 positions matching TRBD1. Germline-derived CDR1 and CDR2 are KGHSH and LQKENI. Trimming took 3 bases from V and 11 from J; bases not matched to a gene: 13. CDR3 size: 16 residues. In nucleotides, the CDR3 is TGTGCCAGCTCACCGCAAAATACAGGGGACGGGGCACCCCTCCACTTT. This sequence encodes CASSPQNTGDGAPLHF.